The clone carrying this TCR beta chain was seen at least ten times. The entry originates in a study of molecular identifiers for immune sequencing clone quantification. Methods described previously were used for bulk TCR libraries, and listed TCR primers were applied. MiXCR, run by TCRdb on the PCR reads, gives a single entry per CDR3 protein. The sample yields approximately 670,000 distinct CDR3 sequences, nearly 20% seen once. Trimming cost V 4 bases and J 6 bases, with 9 bases left between them. The CDR3 has 12 amino acids. CDR1 and CDR2 (germline): GTSNPN, SVGIG (reference sequence). Sequenced sample: naive CD8+ T cells from blood, with Jurkat cell RNA spiked in. As for subset: FACS-sorted CD8+CD4-CCR7+CD45RA+ naive T cells. This chain joins TRBV30 and TRBJ2-2; TRBD2 is a possible D gene (6 bases). The source is a human donor in good health. Some libraries in this study had Jurkat cell RNA spiked in. The CDR3 nucleotides are TGTGCCTGGAATAGCGGTCCCGGGGAGCTGTTTTTT. Translation gives CAWNSGPGELFF.